This TCR beta chain was sequenced during a study of T cell responses to AZD1222 COVID-19 vaccine. Study-wide points: There were mostly white British donors and more females than males, and clonal diversity was possibly underestimated. Two AZD1222 administrations were followed by greater Spike-specific TCR breadth and depth. Baseline seropositivity characterized only 5 or 6 AZD1222 recipients.

CDR3 length equals 14 residues. CDR1 is SGHTS and CDR2 is YDEGEE in the germline V gene. V lost 4 bases, J lost 8 bases, and 13 bases lay in between. About this clone: What it recognizes is unknown.

TCRdb keeps only in-frame clones here, not all; method: immunoSEQ multiplex PCR. The sample records 200,000 to 300,000 clones, more than 80% being singletons. The chain carries TRBV5-8 and TRBJ1-6; D might be TRBD1 (5 bases). The source material was peripheral blood, sampled on day 0 of AZD1222 vaccination. This TCR derives from an adult in good health. The CDR3 DNA is TGTGCCAGCAGCCCGGACACACGTTATTCACCCCTCCACTTT. Translation gives CASSPDTRYSPLHF.